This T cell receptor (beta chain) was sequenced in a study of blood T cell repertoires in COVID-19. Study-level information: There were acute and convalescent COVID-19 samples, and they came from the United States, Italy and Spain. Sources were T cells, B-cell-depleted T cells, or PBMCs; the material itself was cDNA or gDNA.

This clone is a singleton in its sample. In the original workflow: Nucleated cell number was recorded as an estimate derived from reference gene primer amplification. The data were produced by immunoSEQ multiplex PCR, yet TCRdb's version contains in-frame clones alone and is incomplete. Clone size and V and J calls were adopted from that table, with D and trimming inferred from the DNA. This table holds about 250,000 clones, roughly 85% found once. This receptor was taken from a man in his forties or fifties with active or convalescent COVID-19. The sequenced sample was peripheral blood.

Here the CDR3 reads CAWRKPSSNNEQFF. Here the CDR3 DNA reads TGTGCCTGGAGAAAGCCCTCTTCTAACAATGAGCAGTTCTTC. The chain recombines TRBV30 with TRBJ2-1; D is ambiguous. CDR1 GTSNPN and CDR2 SVGIG come from the germline V gene (reference sequence). The CDR3 has 14 residues. Trimming cost V 3 bases and J 5 bases, with 14 bases left between them.